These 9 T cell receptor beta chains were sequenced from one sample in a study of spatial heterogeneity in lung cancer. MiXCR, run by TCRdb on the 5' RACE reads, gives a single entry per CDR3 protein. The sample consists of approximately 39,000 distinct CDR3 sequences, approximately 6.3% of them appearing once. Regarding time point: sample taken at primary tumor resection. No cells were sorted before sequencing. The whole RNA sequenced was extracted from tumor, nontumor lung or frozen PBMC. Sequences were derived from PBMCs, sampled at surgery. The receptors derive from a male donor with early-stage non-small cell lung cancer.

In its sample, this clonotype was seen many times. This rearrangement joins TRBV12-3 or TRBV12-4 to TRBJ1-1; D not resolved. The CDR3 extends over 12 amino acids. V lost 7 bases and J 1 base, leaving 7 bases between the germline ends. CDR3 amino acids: CASNRGNTEAFF. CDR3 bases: TGTGCCAGCAATCGGGGGAACACTGAAGCTTTCTTT.

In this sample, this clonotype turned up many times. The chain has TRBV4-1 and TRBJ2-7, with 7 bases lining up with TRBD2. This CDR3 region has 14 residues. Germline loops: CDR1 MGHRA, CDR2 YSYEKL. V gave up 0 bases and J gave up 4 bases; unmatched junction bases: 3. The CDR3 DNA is TGCGCCAGCAGCCAAGATCAGGGAGGGTACGAGCAGTACTTC. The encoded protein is CASSQDQGGYEQYF.

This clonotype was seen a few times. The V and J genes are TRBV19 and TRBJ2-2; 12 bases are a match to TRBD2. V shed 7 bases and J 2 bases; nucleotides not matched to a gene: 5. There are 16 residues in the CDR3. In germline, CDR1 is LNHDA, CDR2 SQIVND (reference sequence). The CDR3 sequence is CASITSGGINTGELFF. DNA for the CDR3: TGTGCCAGTATTACTAGCGGGGGGATCAACACCGGGGAGCTGTTTTTT.

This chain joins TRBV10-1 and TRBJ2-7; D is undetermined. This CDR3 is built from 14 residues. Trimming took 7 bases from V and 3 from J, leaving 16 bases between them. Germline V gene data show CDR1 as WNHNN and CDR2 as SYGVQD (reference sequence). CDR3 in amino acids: CASIPDPERYEQYF. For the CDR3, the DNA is TGCGCCAGCATCCCTGACCCGGAGCGCTACGAGCAGTACTTC.

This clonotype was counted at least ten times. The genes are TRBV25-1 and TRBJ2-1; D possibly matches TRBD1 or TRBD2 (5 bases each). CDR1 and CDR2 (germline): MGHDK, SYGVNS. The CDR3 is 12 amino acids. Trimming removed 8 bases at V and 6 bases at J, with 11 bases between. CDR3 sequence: CASGGWRNEQFF. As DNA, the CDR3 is TGTGCCAGCGGGGGTTGGCGCAATGAGCAGTTCTTC.

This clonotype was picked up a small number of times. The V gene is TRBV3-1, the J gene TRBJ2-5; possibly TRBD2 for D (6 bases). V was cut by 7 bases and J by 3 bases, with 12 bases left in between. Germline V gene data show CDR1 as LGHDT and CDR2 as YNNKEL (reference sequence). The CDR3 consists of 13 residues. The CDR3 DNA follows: TGTGCCAGCACCCGATGGGAGGAAGAGACCCAGTACTTC. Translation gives CASTRWEEETQYF.

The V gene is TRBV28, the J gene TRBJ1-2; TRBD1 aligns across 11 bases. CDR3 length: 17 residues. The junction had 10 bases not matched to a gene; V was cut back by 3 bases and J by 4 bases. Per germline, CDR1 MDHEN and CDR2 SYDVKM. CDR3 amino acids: CASSFPTGTGGRYGYTF. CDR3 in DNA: TGTGCCAGCAGTTTTCCGACCGGGACAGGGGGTCGCTATGGCTACACCTTC.

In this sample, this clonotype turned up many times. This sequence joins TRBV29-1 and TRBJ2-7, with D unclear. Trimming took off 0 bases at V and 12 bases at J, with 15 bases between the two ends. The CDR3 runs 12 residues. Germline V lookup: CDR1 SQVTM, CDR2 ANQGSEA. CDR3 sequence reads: CSVEEGLSIRYF. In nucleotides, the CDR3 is TGCAGCGTTGAAGAGGGTTTGAGTATCCGGTACTTC.

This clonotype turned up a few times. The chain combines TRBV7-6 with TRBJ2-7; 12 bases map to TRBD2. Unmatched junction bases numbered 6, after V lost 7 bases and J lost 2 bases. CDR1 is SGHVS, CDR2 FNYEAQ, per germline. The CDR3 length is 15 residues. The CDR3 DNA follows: TGTGCCAGCAAGTACCTAGCGGGGGGGCCCTACGAGCAGTACTTC. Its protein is CASKYLAGGPYEQYF.